These 12 T cell receptor beta chains were all obtained from the same sample, sequenced in a study of OX40 agonist ivuxolimab in advanced cancers. TCRdb's copy holds only in-frame clones and misses some; the assay was immunoSEQ multiplex PCR. Counted here are approximately 58,000 clones, about 90% occurring once; the ten biggest clones make up over 3%. This specimen was CD4+ or CD8+ T cells sorted from blood, taken in a trial of the OX40 agonist ivuxolimab. These receptors all stem from an adult with an advanced solid tumor such as melanoma, head and neck, liver or kidney cancer.

The rearrangement uses TRBV5-6 and TRBJ2-7; D is unresolved. The CDR3 spans 12 residues. Per germline, CDR1 SGHDT and CDR2 YYEEEE. Trimming left V 1 base short and J 2 bases short, with 4 bases between. As DNA, the CDR3 is TGTGCCAGCAGCTTGACAACCTACGAGCAGTACTTC. Translation: CASSLTTYEQYF.

This clone was recorded only once. This chain uses TRBV6-5 with TRBJ1-5, with D perhaps TRBD1 (5 bases). This CDR3 has 14 amino acids. Germline V gene lookup returns CDR1 MNHEY and CDR2 SVGAGI. Trimming pared 5 bases from V and 0 bases from J, leaving 8 bases between. The CDR3 bases are TGTGCCAGCAGTGGAGGACATAGCAATCAGCCCCAGCATTTT. It translates to CASSGGHSNQPQHF.

This clone appeared once. The rearrangement uses TRBV19 and TRBJ2-5; tentative D call: TRBD1 (5 bases). The CDR3 is 17 residues long. Looked up from germline, CDR1 is LNHDA and CDR2 is SQIVND (reference sequence). V lost 5 bases and J 7 bases, leaving 26 bases between the germline ends. CDR3 bases: TGTGCCAGTAGTCTTGTCCCTGACAGTACGCTACGAGGGACCCAGTACTTC. It encodes CASSLVPDSTLRGTQYF.

V and J are TRBV11-2 and TRBJ1-1; no clear D. The germline V gene has CDR1 SGHAT and CDR2 FQNNGV. Trimming stripped 2 bases from V and 6 bases from J, with 16 bases between. The CDR3 extends over 15 amino acids. CDR3: CASSLMGSILAEAFF. For the CDR3, the DNA is TGTGCCAGCAGCTTAATGGGGTCGATTCTCGCTGAAGCTTTCTTT.

By sample fraction, this clone is medium-sized. The CDR3 spells CAWGTEETQYF. CDR3 coding DNA: TGTGCCTGGGGAACGGAAGAGACCCAGTACTTC. The J gene is TRBJ2-5, the V gene TRBV30; no clear D. This CDR3 comprises 11 residues. V lost 5 bases to trimming and J lost 3 bases, with 7 bases between them. The germline V gene has CDR1 GTSNPN and CDR2 SVGIG (reference sequence).

This sequence joins TRBV5-1 and TRBJ2-3; D is possibly TRBD2 (6 bases). The CDR3 extends over 15 amino acids. Germline V gene sequence: CDR1 SGHRS, CDR2 YFSETQ. The V gene lost 4 bases and the J gene lost 1 base, with 13 bases spanning the gap. The CDR3 coding sequence is TGCGCCAGCAGCGTTGCGGGGAAACGCACAGATACGCAGTATTTT. It is translated as CASSVAGKRTDTQYF.

The chain has TRBV5-5 and TRBJ1-2, with 10 bases matching TRBD1. The J segment lost 7 bases and the V segment lost 4 bases, leaving 7 bases of the junction unmatched. Germline CDR1 is SGHKS and CDR2 is YYEKEE (reference sequence). The CDR3 covers 14 residues. CDR3 in amino acids: CASSKPGTGAGYTF. In DNA, the CDR3 is TGTGCCAGCAGCAAGCCCGGGACAGGGGCTGGCTACACCTTC. Full variable domain (rest looked up from reference TRBV5-5 and TRBJ1-2): DAGVTQSPTHLIKTRGQQVTLRCSPISGHKSVSWYQQVLGQGPQFIFQYYEKEERGRGNFPDRFSARQFPNYSSELNVNALLLGDSALYLCASSKPGTGAGYTFGSGTRLTVV.

This chain uses TRBV2 with TRBJ2-5, with D perhaps being TRBD1 or TRBD2 (5 bases each). Between the trimmed V and J ends, which lost 5 bases and 5 bases, there was a span of 12 bases. The CDR3 sequence is 13 residues long. CDR1 SNHLY and CDR2 FYNNEI come from the germline V gene. Written as DNA, the CDR3 is TGTGCCAGCAGTACGAATGAGGGGGAGACCCAGTACTTC. Protein product: CASSTNEGETQYF.

The chain recombines TRBV13 with TRBJ2-1, with D perhaps matching TRBD1 (5 bases). V was cut by 5 bases and J by 9 bases, with 11 bases left in between. This CDR3 has 12 amino acids. Per the germline V gene, CDR1 is PRHDT and CDR2 is FYEKMQ (reference sequence). Here the CDR3 reads CASSPRGFEQFF. The DNA of the CDR3 is TGTGCCAGCAGCCCAAGGGGATTTGAGCAGTTCTTC.

The chain joins TRBV29-1 to TRBJ1-2, with D possibly being TRBD1 (5 bases). The CDR3 spans 13 residues. The V end lost 7 bases, the J end lost 2 bases, and 14 bases lay between the germline ends. The germline V gene has CDR1 SQVTM and CDR2 ANQGSEA. The DNA of the CDR3 is TGCAGCGCCATATCTCAGGGAAACTATGGCTACACCTTC. This encodes CSAISQGNYGYTF.

The chain uses TRBV7-9 and TRBJ2-1; 7 bases are shared with TRBD2. Per germline, CDR1 SEHNR and CDR2 FQNEAQ (reference sequence). The CDR3 contains 15 residues. V dropped 5 bases and J dropped 8; count of bases not matched to a gene: 12. CDR3 residues: CASSPQFGAGHEQFF. The CDR3 nucleotides read TGTGCCAGCAGCCCCCAGTTTGGAGCGGGACATGAGCAGTTCTTC.

The chain uses TRBV7-8 and TRBJ2-2; D is unclear. The CDR3 runs 14 residues. V was shortened by 7 bases and J by 1 base, with 10 bases between the two germline ends. Germline assignment: CDR1 SGHVS and CDR2 FQNEAQ. CDR3 sequence: CASTRTENTGELFF. The CDR3 DNA reads TGTGCCAGCACCCGGACCGAGAACACCGGGGAGCTGTTTTTT.